The T cell receptor (beta chain) described here comes from a study of blood T cells in healthy people across ages. Study-wide background: Roughly one uniquely barcoded beta molecule per two T cells was captured. Findings and limits, study-wide: Long-lived and aged donors differed, with more naive CD4+ cells and higher diversity in the long-lived. Older individuals had lower TCR beta diversity per million T cells (the decline was roughly linear).

A J-beta primer mix and a sample-barcoded 5' primer were used in a second PCR of roughly 6 to 12 cycles. TCRdb re-called the 5' RACE reads with MiXCR, one entry per CDR3 protein. This table holds about 2 million distinct CDR3 sequences, around 48% found once. In regard to this clonotype: Its target is unknown.

This sequence originates from a woman between 35 and 50 years old in good health. What was sequenced was blood.

CDR3 coding DNA: TGCAGTGCTAGAGGGACTAGCGGGGGGACCCAAGAGACCCAGTACTTC. Residues: CSARGTSGGTQETQYF. This sequence joins TRBV20-1 and TRBJ2-5; 14 bases match TRBD2. V shed 1 base and J 1 base; nucleotides not matched to a gene: 2. CDR1 and CDR2 from the germline V gene are DFQATT and SNEGSKA (reference sequence). The CDR3 is 16 residues long.